The TCR beta chain described here comes from a study of beta chain features in type 1 diabetes. As for the study in general: Age, gender and cell yields were similar between patients and healthy donors.

Sorting based on CD45RO/CCR7/CD25/CD127/CD95/CD27 separated CD4+ naive, central memory, regulatory and stem cell-like memory cells. The study reverse transcribed the entire isolated RNA, so it sequenced expressed TCRB transcripts. Profiled with immunoSEQ multiplex PCR; TCRdb holds only in-frame clones, not every one. Among about 260,000 clones listed, over 65% were seen once. Study-wide points: Within patients, naive, central memory and Treg TCRB repertoires seemed more similar than within healthy donors.

The CDR3 spans 14 residues. V shed 5 bases, J shed 3 bases, and the junction held 4 bases outside the gene matches. Germline lookup yields CDR1 GTSNPN and CDR2 SVGIG (reference sequence). This clone came up once. What it binds is not known. The chain couples TRBV30 to TRBJ2-1; 10 bases are a match to TRBD2. The sequenced material came from naive CD4+ T cells from blood. This receptor was identified in a man aged 25 to 40 in good health. DNA of the CDR3: TGTGCCTGGCAAACTAGCGGGATCTACAATGAGCAGTTCTTC. It specifies CAWQTSGIYNEQFF.